This entry is about one T cell receptor (beta chain). V was cut by 7 bases and J by 0 bases, with 16 bases left in between. CDR3 length: 16 residues. CDR1 is MGHDK and CDR2 is SYGVNS in the germline V gene. This record comes from a study of T cells after posttransplantation cyclophosphamide. Sequencing used immunoSEQ multiplex PCR; TCRdb keeps in-frame clones, though not all of them. The sample holds approximately 15,000 clones, around four fifths seen once. The receptor was isolated from a man aged 50-60 years in good health, CMV-negative, and a related stem cell transplant donor. The rearrangement links TRBV25-1 to TRBJ2-1, with a tentative D call TRBD1 (6 bases). Sequencing was carried out using memory CD4+ T cells sorted from PBMCs. Here the CDR3 reads CASITKTGSSYNEQFF. The CDR3 DNA follows: TGTGCCAGCATTACTAAAACAGGGAGCTCCTACAATGAGCAGTTCTTC.